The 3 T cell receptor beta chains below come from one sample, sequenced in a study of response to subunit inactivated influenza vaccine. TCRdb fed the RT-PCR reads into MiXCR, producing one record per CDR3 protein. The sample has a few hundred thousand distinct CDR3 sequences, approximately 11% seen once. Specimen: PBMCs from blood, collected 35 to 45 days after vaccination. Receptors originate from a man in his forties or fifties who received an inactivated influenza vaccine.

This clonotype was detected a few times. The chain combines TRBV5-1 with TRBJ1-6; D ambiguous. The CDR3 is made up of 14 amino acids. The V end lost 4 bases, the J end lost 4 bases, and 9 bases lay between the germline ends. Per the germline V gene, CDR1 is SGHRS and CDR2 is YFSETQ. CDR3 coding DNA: TGCGCCAGCAGCCCCCAGGAATATAATTCACCCCTCCACTTT. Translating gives CASSPQEYNSPLHF.

The DNA of the CDR3 is TGCGCCAGCAGCACCGGGACTAGCGGGAGTGGCGAGCAGTTCTTC. It yields the protein CASSTGTSGSGEQFF. V is TRBV5-1 and J is TRBJ2-1; 14 positions match TRBD2. J was trimmed by 10 bases and V by 4 bases; bases with no gene match: 7. The germline V gene encodes CDR1 SGHRS and CDR2 YFSETQ. This CDR3 comprises 15 residues. The complete variable domain, with remaining parts taken from reference TRBV5-1 and TRBJ2-1, reads KAGVTQTPRYLIKTRGQQVTLSCSPISGHRSVSWYQQTPGQGLQFLFEYFSETQRNKGNFPGRFSGRQFSNSRSEMNVSTLELGDSALYLCASSTGTSGSGEQFFGPGTRLTVL.

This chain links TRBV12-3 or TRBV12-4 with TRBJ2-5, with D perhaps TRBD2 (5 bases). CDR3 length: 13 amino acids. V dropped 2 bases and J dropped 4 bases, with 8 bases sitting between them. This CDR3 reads CASSLYGIETQYF. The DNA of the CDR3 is TGTGCCAGCAGTTTATACGGGATAGAGACCCAGTACTTC.